This T cell receptor beta chain was retrieved from a study of cytomegalovirus exposure and HLA in healthy donors. Findings of the study overall: In a later analysis, most CMV-associated TCR beta chains appeared HLA-restricted. Later analysis associated a missense DCLRE1C variant with TCR beta V- and J-gene trimming.

The PCR ran on 60 Vbeta and 13 Jbeta primers. Method: immunoSEQ multiplex PCR; TCRdb's copy keeps in-frame clones and lacks some. The sample lists about 130,000 clones; around two thirds were seen once. As concerns this clone: Its antigen is undetermined.

Germline-derived CDR1 and CDR2 are SGHDT and YYEEEE. CDR3 length equals 12 residues. Deletions cut 3 bases from V and 4 bases from J, with 8 bases between. The material sequenced was PBMCs. The gene calls are TRBV5-6 and TRBJ2-7; D remains ambiguous. The clonotype comes from a man in his fifties or sixties in good health and CMV-seropositive. CDR3 in amino acids: CASSSTVYEQYF. CDR3 bases: TGTGCCAGCAGCTCGACTGTGTACGAGCAGTACTTC.